Below, 29 T cell receptor beta chains from the same sample are listed, as sequenced in a study of cytomegalovirus exposure and HLA in healthy donors. PCR primers comprised 60 Vbeta and 13 Jbeta primers. TCRdb keeps only in-frame clones here, not all; method: immunoSEQ multiplex PCR. The repertoire consists of more than 85,000 clones, with 76% occurring once and the leading ten covering 4%. Material for sequencing was PBMCs. The receptors were gathered from a woman in her forties or fifties in good health and CMV-seropositive.

The V and J genes are TRBV11-2 and TRBJ2-7; 10 nucleotides line up with TRBD1. V shed 5 bases, J shed 5 bases, and the junction held 9 bases outside the gene matches. Germline lookup yields CDR1 SGHAT and CDR2 FQNNGV. The CDR3 has 15 residues. CDR3 region: CASSPYRDRGNEQYF. For the CDR3, the DNA is TGTGCCAGCAGCCCATACCGGGACAGGGGCAACGAGCAGTACTTC.

V is TRBV19 and J is TRBJ1-5; D unresolved. The germline V gene encodes CDR1 LNHDA and CDR2 SQIVND (reference sequence). Trimming stripped 5 bases from V and 0 bases from J, with 8 bases between. The CDR3 is 14 residues long. The CDR3 loop reads CASSPGTSNQPQHF. The CDR3 DNA sequence: TGTGCCAGTAGTCCGGGAACTAGCAATCAGCCCCAGCATTTT. The full variable domain, its missing parts supplied by reference TRBV19 and TRBJ1-5, is DGGITQSPKYLFRKEGQNVTLSCEQNLNHDAMYWYRQDPGQGLRLIYYSQIVNDFQKGDIAEGYSVSREKKESFPLTVTSAQKNPTAFYLCASSPGTSNQPQHFGDGTRLSIL.

The chain joins TRBV5-5 to TRBJ2-7; D is perhaps TRBD1 (6 bases). Germline CDR1 and CDR2: SGHKS and YYEKEE (reference sequence). V lost 3 bases and J lost 0, with 10 bases in between. The CDR3 has 14 residues. The CDR3 reads CASSSGHLSYEQYF. The CDR3 bases are TGTGCCAGCAGCTCGGGACACCTCTCCTACGAGCAGTACTTC.

The gene calls are TRBV27 and TRBJ2-5; 14 bases agree with TRBD2. The DNA end is more similar to TRBJ2-7, so the J call may be wrong. Per the germline V gene, CDR1 is MNHEY and CDR2 is SMNVEV (reference sequence). CDR3 size: 16 residues. CDR3 DNA sequence: TGTGCCAGCAGTTCCGGACTAGCGGGAGGCCCCTACGAGCAGTACTTC. It specifies CASSSGLAGGPYEQYF.

The chain has TRBV30 and TRBJ2-3; 8 bases are a match to TRBD1. Looked up from germline, CDR1 is GTSNPN and CDR2 is SVGIG (reference sequence). The CDR3 length is 14 residues. V trimming: 5 bases; J trimming: 6 bases; junction bases outside the gene matches: 10. The CDR3 loop is CAWGGQGGGDTQYF. The CDR3 nucleotides read TGTGCCTGGGGTGGACAGGGTGGAGGGGATACGCAGTATTTT.

The genes are TRBV5-6 and TRBJ1-4; D is ambiguous. The CDR3 covers 15 residues. The V end was cut by 0 bases, the J end by 2 bases, with 8 bases between. Germline-derived CDR1 and CDR2 are SGHDT and YYEEEE. CDR3 sequence (DNA): TGTGCCAGCAGCTTGGCGGTGGGCACTAATGAAAAACTGTTTTTT. Its translation: CASSLAVGTNEKLFF. The full variable domain, with the rest looked up from reference TRBV5-6 and TRBJ1-4, is DAGVTQSPTHLIKTRGQQVTLRCSPKSGHDTVSWYQQALGQGPQFIFQYYEEEERQRGNFPDRFSGHQFPNYSSELNVNALLLGDSALYLCASSLAVGTNEKLFFGSGTQLSVL.

This chain joins TRBV6-1 and TRBJ2-7; the match to TRBD2 covers 9 bases. The length of the CDR3 is 13 residues. In germline, CDR1 is MNHNS, CDR2 SASEGT. Trimming cost V 5 bases and J 6 bases; bases outside gene matches: 5. Here the CDR3 DNA reads TGTGCCAGCAGTATAGCGGGAGCCCCCGAGCAGTACTTC. It encodes CASSIAGAPEQYF.

The rearrangement uses TRBV10-3 and TRBJ1-1; TRBD1 matches at 9 bases. V trimming: 7 bases; J trimming: 1 base; junction bases outside the gene matches: 4. Germline V gene data show CDR1 as ENHRY and CDR2 as SYGVKD. The CDR3 extends over 14 amino acids. CDR3 DNA sequence: TGTGCCATCAAACCGGGACAGGGGAACACTGAAGCTTTCTTT. Translation: CAIKPGQGNTEAFF.

The chain joins TRBV10-3 to TRBJ1-1, with 7 nucleotides matching TRBD1. This CDR3 spans 15 amino acids. The germline CDR1 and CDR2 sequences are ENHRY and SYGVKD. Trimming at V came to 4 bases and at J to 0 bases, leaving 5 bases not matched to a gene. CDR3 sequence: CAISVEGGLNTEAFF. CDR3 in DNA: TGTGCCATCAGTGTAGAAGGGGGCTTGAACACTGAAGCTTTCTTT.

J is TRBJ1-2 and V is TRBV6-5; 10 bases map to TRBD1. With 4 bases clipped from V and 8 bases from J, the junction kept 7 bases outside the gene matches. This CDR3 is 14 amino acids long. The germline CDR1 and CDR2 sequences are MNHEY and SVGAGI. CDR3 nucleotide sequence: TGTGCCAGCAGTTCGGGACAGGGGTTCATGGGCTACACCTTC. This codes for CASSSGQGFMGYTF.

The chain recombines TRBV7-9 with TRBJ1-5, with TRBD1 matching over 8 bases. Germline CDR1 and CDR2: SEHNR and FQNEAQ (reference sequence). This CDR3 is 14 amino acids long. The V and J ends lost 10 bases and 0 bases, in that order; junction bases with no gene match: 5. The CDR3 sequence is CATGQGNSNQPQHF. The CDR3 nucleotides are TGTGCCACCGGACAGGGCAATAGCAATCAGCCCCAGCATTTT.

The V gene is TRBV11-2, the J gene TRBJ2-1, with 7 positions matching TRBD1. Germline V lookup: CDR1 SGHAT, CDR2 FQNNGV. Losses at the gene ends were 1 base for V and 1 base for J; bases not matched to a gene: 1. The CDR3 has 15 amino acids. In DNA form, the CDR3 reads TGTGCCAGCAGCTTAGGACAGGGTTCCTACAATGAGCAGTTCTTC. It encodes CASSLGQGSYNEQFF.

The CDR3 is CAGSGTGGSGELFF. Here the CDR3 DNA reads TGTGCCGGCTCCGGGACAGGGGGATCCGGGGAGCTGTTTTTT. The rearrangement uses TRBV2 and TRBJ2-2; 11 bases align to TRBD1. The V segment lost 11 bases and the J segment 6 bases; nucleotides outside the gene matches: 8. From germline, CDR1 is SNHLY and CDR2 FYNNEI. The CDR3 consists of 14 residues.

The chain carries TRBV4-1 and TRBJ1-1, with 9 bases identical to TRBD1. Germline values: CDR1 MGHRA, CDR2 YSYEKL. The ends lost 3 bases at V and 6 bases at J; junction bases unmatched: 14. The CDR3 has 17 residues. The CDR3 DNA is TGCGCCAGCAGCCAGTTTCCCCGGGACAGGGAAGGAGCTGAAGCTTTCTTT. It is translated as CASSQFPRDREGAEAFF.

This clone has a handful of counts. The chain links TRBV18 to TRBJ1-1; possibly TRBD1 for D (5 bases). The CDR3 contains 15 residues. Trimming removed 3 bases from V and 1 base from J, with 12 bases in between. Germline lookup yields CDR1 KGHSH and CDR2 LQKENI. The CDR3 sequence is CASSPAVTGNTEAFF. Written as DNA, the CDR3 is TGTGCCAGCTCACCGGCCGTTACAGGGAACACTGAAGCTTTCTTT.

V gene TRBV30 combines with J gene TRBJ1-1; TRBD1 matches at 7 bases. The CDR3 loop spans 15 amino acids. V was clipped by 2 bases and J by 4 bases; unmatched bases: 10. CDR1 is GTSNPN and CDR2 is SVGIG in the germline V gene (reference sequence). Written as DNA, the CDR3 is TGTGCCTGGAGTTTACAAGGGGGCGCCGGCACTGAAGCTTTCTTT. As protein: CAWSLQGGAGTEAFF.

CDR3 sequence (DNA): TGTGCCTGGATGAGAGGGAACCAAGAGACCCAGTACTTC. Translated, it gives CAWMRGNQETQYF. The chain joins TRBV30 to TRBJ2-5; TRBD2 might be the D (5 bases). The CDR3 spans 13 residues. Per germline, CDR1 GTSNPN and CDR2 SVGIG (reference sequence). V lost 4 bases, J lost 0 bases, and 9 bases lay in between. The full variable domain, in which reference TRBV30 and TRBJ2-5 provide the parts outside the CDR3, is SQTIHQWPATLVQPVGSPLSLECTVEGTSNPNLYWYRQAAGRGLQLLFYSVGIGQISSEVPQNLSASRPQDRQFILSSKKLLLSDSGFYLCAWMRGNQETQYFGPGTRLLVL.

This clone was recorded once. The chain is built from TRBV7-6 and TRBJ2-7; 7 nucleotides align to TRBD1. Germline V gives CDR1 SGHVS, CDR2 FNYEAQ. This CDR3 has 13 residues. The V and J ends lost 5 bases and 7 bases, in that order; junction bases with no gene match: 8. The CDR3, as DNA: TGTGCCAGCAGCCCTGGACAGGTTTGGGAGCAGTACTTC. Its translation: CASSPGQVWEQYF.

This clone is a singleton in its sample. Additional DNA sequences in this sample encode the identical CDR3. This rearrangement joins TRBV19 to TRBJ1-2; D unresolved. CDR3 size: 14 residues. The germline V gene encodes CDR1 LNHDA and CDR2 SQIVND (reference sequence). Trimming cost V 0 bases and J 2 bases, with 7 bases left between them. CDR3 protein: CASSIDRGNYGYTF. CDR3 in DNA: TGTGCCAGTAGTATAGATCGGGGAAACTATGGCTACACCTTC.

The rearrangement joins TRBV9 to TRBJ2-1, with a tentative D call TRBD2 (6 bases). V lost 0 bases to trimming and J lost 2 bases, with 12 bases between them. Germline V CDR1 and CDR2: SGDLS, YYNGEE. This CDR3 has 16 residues. CDR3 residues: CASSVGSSVTYNEQFF. The CDR3 nucleotides are TGTGCCAGCAGCGTAGGGTCTAGCGTGACCTACAATGAGCAGTTCTTC.

V is TRBV5-1 and J is TRBJ2-1, with 7 bases identical to TRBD1. Unmatched junction bases numbered 7, after V lost 4 bases and J lost 3 bases. The germline gives CDR1 SGHRS, CDR2 YFSETQ. There are 15 residues in the CDR3. CDR3 in amino acids: CASSATGTDYNEQFF. Here the CDR3 DNA reads TGCGCCAGCAGCGCTACCGGGACAGACTACAATGAGCAGTTCTTC.

This clone showed up just a few times. The chain couples TRBV19 to TRBJ1-5; perhaps TRBD1 as D (6 bases). CDR3 length: 15 residues. V dropped 7 bases and J dropped 2 bases, with 15 bases sitting between them. Germline V gene lookup returns CDR1 LNHDA and CDR2 SQIVND (reference sequence). CDR3 nucleotide sequence: TGTGCCAGTACCCCCGTCCCAGGGGGCAATCAGCCCCAGCATTTT. Protein: CASTPVPGGNQPQHF.

The rearrangement uses TRBV18 and TRBJ1-2; TRBD1 matches at 8 bases. Germline V gene data show CDR1 as KGHSH and CDR2 as LQKENI. The ends lost 3 bases at V and 4 bases at J; junction bases unmatched: 7. CDR3 length: 15 amino acids. The CDR3 region has the DNA TGTGCCAGCTCACCGGGACAGGTTCCCTCCTATGGCTACACCTTC. This sequence encodes CASSPGQVPSYGYTF.

This sequence joins TRBV11-3 and TRBJ2-2, with D possibly TRBD2 on 7 matching bases. CDR1 and CDR2 from the germline V gene are SGHNT and YENEEA. The germline V and J ends were trimmed by 3 bases and 4 bases, with 21 bases remaining between them. The CDR3 consists of 18 residues. In DNA, the CDR3 is TGTGCCAGCAGCTTGGATATTTGGGGGGGCACGGGCACCGGGGAGCTGTTTTTT. Its translation is CASSLDIWGGTGTGELFF.

For this clone: This CDR3 fails to terminate in the conserved phenylalanine or tryptophan, so it likely reflects a read error. The CDR3 nucleotides are TGTGCCAGCAGTGTTAGTAGTTCGGGAAATTCACCCCTCCACCTT. Translating gives CASSVSSSGNSPLHL. The chain employs TRBV2 and TRBJ1-6; D is uncertain. Germline-derived CDR1 and CDR2 are SNHLY and FYNNEI. The CDR3 has 15 amino acids. Trimming stripped 4 bases from V and 7 bases from J, with 14 bases between.

This chain's CDR3 is CASRRTQGWGYTF. The CDR3 DNA reads TGTGCCAGCAGACGGACGCAGGGCTGGGGCTACACCTTC. The chain links TRBV6-5 to TRBJ1-2, with D possibly TRBD1 on 5 matching bases. Trimming took off 6 bases at V and 8 bases at J, with 16 bases between the two ends. CDR3 length equals 13 residues. The germline gives CDR1 MNHEY, CDR2 SVGAGI.

The chain has TRBV9 and TRBJ2-6; D may be TRBD1 (5 bases). Trimming stripped 0 bases from V and 1 base from J, with 11 bases between. Germline V gene sequence: CDR1 SGDLS, CDR2 YYNGEE. The CDR3 is 17 residues long. The CDR3 coding sequence is TGTGCCAGCAGCGTAGAGGGGCAGCCATCTGGGGCCAACGTCCTGACTTTC. Translated: CASSVEGQPSGANVLTF.

The chain joins TRBV5-4 to TRBJ2-2; D may be TRBD1 (5 bases). Trimming shortened V by 0 bases and J by 7 bases, and 22 bases separated the two germline ends. This CDR3 has 18 amino acids. From germline, CDR1 is SGHNT and CDR2 YYREEE (reference sequence). The CDR3: CASSLVGLRGAPGGELFF. For the CDR3, the DNA is TGTGCCAGCAGCTTGGTCGGTTTAAGGGGCGCCCCCGGCGGGGAGCTGTTTTTT.

This clone turned up a few times. This rearrangement joins TRBV2 to TRBJ1-2; 7 bases are a match to TRBD1. The germline CDR1 and CDR2 sequences are SNHLY and FYNNEI. With 3 bases clipped from V and 2 bases from J, the junction kept 3 bases outside the gene matches. The CDR3 is 14 amino acids. The CDR3 bases are TGTGCCAGCAGTGAGAGGGGGCTGAACTATGGCTACACCTTC. Protein product: CASSERGLNYGYTF.